This T cell receptor (beta chain) derives from a study of cytomegalovirus exposure and HLA in healthy donors. With V trimmed by 7 bases and J by 3 bases, 8 bases remained unmatched. CDR1 and CDR2 (germline): MNHNS, SASEGT. The CDR3 sequence is 15 residues long. Overall study findings and caveats: Listed as cytomegalovirus-associated were more than 150 TCR beta chains.

Repertoires were generated with immunoSEQ multiplex PCR, while TCRdb's copy carries only in-frame clones and drops some. The table lists around 80,000 clones, roughly 95% of them singletons. Of note for this clone: Its antigen is as yet unknown.

This receptor was taken from a woman aged 18-29 years in good health and CMV-seronegative. Sequenced input: PBMCs. This sequence joins TRBV6-1 and TRBJ1-3; 8 positions agree with TRBD1. The CDR3 reads CASMSRGQRGNTIYF. CDR3 coding DNA: TGTGCCAGCATGAGCAGGGGGCAACGTGGAAACACCATATATTTT.